Each of the 25 T cell receptor beta chains below was sequenced from the same sample in a study of neurological immune-mediated disorders. Time point described: technical triplicate 2. TCRdb used MiXCR to reprocess the 5' RACE reads, holding one entry per CDR3 protein. The sample has more than 55,000 distinct CDR3 sequences; around 24% are singletons. The specimen was PBMCs. All receptors come from a man in his sixties with HTLV-1-associated myelopathy (HAM/TSP).

This CDR3 reads CASSYSGTRELFF. The CDR3 DNA reads TGTGCCAGCAGTTACTCGGGGACCCGGGAGCTGTTTTTT. The chain joins TRBV6-5 to TRBJ2-2; tentatively, D is TRBD1 or TRBD2 (5 bases each). The germline V gene encodes CDR1 MNHEY and CDR2 SVGAGI. V lost 0 bases to trimming and J lost 9 bases, with 8 bases between them. The CDR3 length is 13 residues.

This clonotype was seen many times. The rearrangement links TRBV10-3 to TRBJ1-2; no reliable D call. The V and J ends lost 3 bases and 4 bases respectively, with 12 bases between them. The CDR3 runs 14 residues. Germline V gene sequence: CDR1 ENHRY, CDR2 SYGVKD. The CDR3 nucleotides read TGTGCCATCAGTGAAGAGGGCAGCTCCTATGGCTACACCTTC. Its protein product is CAISEEGSSYGYTF.

This clonotype was recorded at least ten times. The gene calls are TRBV11-2 and TRBJ2-6; D remains ambiguous. V lost 3 bases to trimming and J lost 0 bases, with 3 bases between them. The CDR3 covers 14 residues. CDR1 and CDR2 (germline): SGHAT, FQNNGV. CDR3 amino acids: CASSFRSGANVLTF. CDR3 coding DNA: TGTGCCAGCAGCTTCCGCTCTGGGGCCAACGTCCTGACTTTC.

This clonotype was detected ten times or more. The chain uses TRBV5-1 and TRBJ2-5; the D gene could be TRBD1 or TRBD2 (5 bases each). Germline lookup yields CDR1 SGHRS and CDR2 YFSETQ. The CDR3 has 13 amino acids. The V gene lost 3 bases and the J gene lost 5 bases, with 11 bases spanning the gap. The CDR3 coding sequence is TGCGCCAGCAGCTCCGGGGCAAGGGAGACCCAGTACTTC. As protein: CASSSGARETQYF. The full variable domain, its missing parts supplied by reference TRBV5-1 and TRBJ2-5, is KAGVTQTPRYLIKTRGQQVTLSCSPISGHRSVSWYQQTPGQGLQFLFEYFSETQRNKGNFPGRFSGRQFSNSRSEMNVSTLELGDSALYLCASSSGARETQYFGPGTRLLVL.

The CDR3 protein is CASSGRLAAYNEQFF. The CDR3 DNA reads as TGTGCCAGCAGTGGTAGACTAGCGGCCTACAATGAGCAGTTCTTC. The chain couples TRBV2 to TRBJ2-1, with TRBD2 matching over 9 bases. The V and J ends lost 4 bases and 2 bases, in that order; junction bases with no gene match: 3. The CDR3 covers 15 residues. Germline V gene lookup returns CDR1 SNHLY and CDR2 FYNNEI.

For this clonotype: One base away lies a much larger clone, so this may be a sequencing read error. The chain joins TRBV20-1 to TRBJ2-7, with TRBD2 matching 9 bases. This CDR3 contains 14 residues. Germline V gene data show CDR1 as DFQATT and CDR2 as SNEGSKA (reference sequence). With 6 bases clipped from V and 2 bases from J, the junction kept 8 bases outside the gene matches. In DNA, the CDR3 is TGCAGTGCCACCGTGCTAGCGGGAACCTACGAGCAGTACTTC. Its protein product is CSATVLAGTYEQYF.

This clonotype was counted many times. V usage is TRBV7-9 and J usage is TRBJ2-7; TRBD1 agrees at 9 bases. The V and J ends lost 7 bases and 7 bases, in that order; junction bases with no gene match: 5. The V gene's germline CDR1 is SEHNR and CDR2 FQNEAQ (reference sequence). This CDR3 spans 12 amino acids. CDR3 DNA: TGTGCCAGCACGGGACAGGGTTATGAGCAGTACTTC. The encoded protein is CASTGQGYEQYF.

The V call is TRBV11-2, the J call TRBJ2-7, with 7 bases identical to TRBD2. After removal of 1 base from V and 5 bases from J, the junction contained 8 bases not matched to a gene. Per germline, CDR1 SGHAT and CDR2 FQNNGV. The CDR3 has 15 residues. The chain's CDR3 is CASSLAPTGGHEQYF. The CDR3 DNA reads as TGTGCCAGCAGCTTAGCCCCGACGGGGGGTCACGAGCAGTACTTC. Using reference TRBV11-2 and TRBJ2-7 for the parts outside the CDR3, the full variable domain is EAGVAQSPRYKIIEKRQSVAFWCNPISGHATLYWYQQILGQGPKLLIQFQNNGVVDDSQLPKDRFSAERLKGVDSTLKIQPAKLEDSAVYLCASSLAPTGGHEQYFGPGTRLTVT.

The gene calls are TRBV6-5 and TRBJ2-5; D is tentatively TRBD1 or TRBD2 (6 bases each). CDR3 length: 15 residues. Germline V lookup: CDR1 MNHEY, CDR2 SVGAGI. Between the trimmed V and J ends, which lost 8 bases and 6 bases, there was a span of 22 bases. Written as DNA, the CDR3 is TGTGCCAGCTCCTCGGGAGAGGGGGTCTCGCAGACCCAGTACTTC. Translation: CASSSGEGVSQTQYF.

The chain carries TRBV6-1 and TRBJ1-2; D call uncertain. The V and J ends lost 0 bases and 5 bases respectively, with 10 bases between them. CDR1 and CDR2 (germline): MNHNS, SASEGT. This CDR3 has 14 residues. The CDR3 sequence is CASSEALRTYGYTF. CDR3 DNA: TGTGCCAGCAGTGAAGCGTTACGAACTTATGGCTACACCTTC.

This clonotype was recorded many times. V and J are TRBV5-6 and TRBJ2-1; possible D gene TRBD1, 5 bases. V lost 1 base and J 4 bases, leaving 15 bases between the germline ends. CDR3 length: 16 amino acids. Germline CDR1 is SGHDT and CDR2 is YYEEEE. CDR3 bases: TGTGCCAGCAGCTTGATCTATGAGAGACAGTACAATGAGCAGTTCTTC. Amino acids: CASSLIYERQYNEQFF.

This clonotype was recorded at least ten times. The chain's CDR3 is CASSLGGGGKNTTGNTIYF. The CDR3 DNA reads as TGTGCCAGCAGCTTAGGAGGAGGAGGCAAAAACACAACTGGAAACACCATATATTTT. The chain employs TRBV11-2 and TRBJ1-3; no reliable D call. The CDR3 totals 19 residues. CDR1 SGHAT and CDR2 FQNNGV come from the germline V gene. The ends were cut back, 1 base at V and 2 bases at J, with 21 bases in the middle.

This clonotype was seen repeatedly, ten times or more. The rearrangement links TRBV5-1 to TRBJ1-1, with TRBD1 identical over 8 bases. Germline CDR1 reads SGHRS; CDR2 reads YFSETQ. With V trimmed by 4 bases and J by 4 bases, 6 bases remained unmatched. The CDR3 consists of 14 residues. The CDR3 sequence: CASSGGQGGTEAFF. In DNA, the CDR3 is TGCGCCAGCAGCGGAGGACAGGGAGGCACTGAAGCTTTCTTT.

Notes on this clonotype: At one end the junction does not follow the germline gene, possibly because of a read error. The chain links TRBV7-2 to TRBJ2-7; 9 bases agree with TRBD2. Germline CDR1 is SGHTA and CDR2 is FQGNSA. The CDR3 consists of 15 residues. CDR3 region: CARSSAGGSSYEQYF. The CDR3 DNA is TGTGCCAGAAGCTCCGCGGGGGGGAGCTCCTACGAGCAGTACTTC. The full variable domain, in which reference TRBV7-2 and TRBJ2-7 provide the parts outside the CDR3, is GAGVSQSPSNKVTEKGKDVELRCDPISGHTALYWYRQSLGQGLEFLIYFQGNSAPDKSGLPSDRFSAERTGGSVSTLTIQRTQQEDSAVYLCARSSAGGSSYEQYFGPGTRLTVT.

This sequence joins TRBV29-1 and TRBJ2-3; 7 bases are a match to TRBD1. Germline CDR1 SQVTM, CDR2 ANQGSEA. Losses at the gene ends were 2 bases for V and 0 bases for J; bases not matched to a gene: 5. This CDR3 region has 15 residues. The chain's CDR3 is CSVEWDRTSTDTQYF. The CDR3 nucleotides are TGCAGCGTTGAATGGGACAGAACTAGCACAGATACGCAGTATTTT.

The table lists this clonotype with many counts. This chain uses TRBV5-1 with TRBJ2-2, with D hard to call. V gave up 0 bases and J gave up 1 base, with 10 bases separating them. Germline CDR1 and CDR2: SGHRS and YFSETQ. The CDR3 length is 16 residues. DNA for the CDR3: TGCGCCAGCAGCTTGGCCGGTGGGATGAACACCGGGGAGCTGTTTTTT. Amino acids: CASSLAGGMNTGELFF. Using reference TRBV5-1 and TRBJ2-2 for the parts outside the CDR3, the full variable domain is KAGVTQTPRYLIKTRGQQVTLSCSPISGHRSVSWYQQTPGQGLQFLFEYFSETQRNKGNFPGRFSGRQFSNSRSEMNVSTLELGDSALYLCASSLAGGMNTGELFFGEGSRLTVL.

As for this clonotype: The DNA is omitted, as the CDR3 cannot be located on it reliably, and the CDR3 follows TCRdb's listing. The CDR3: CASSFYICSARMDYKNIQYF. The chain uses TRBV5-1 and TRBJ2-4; TRBD2 is the table's D call, not checked against the DNA. The CDR3 totals 20 residues, both ends included. The V gene's germline CDR1 is SGHRS and CDR2 YFSETQ.

The chain has TRBV20-1 and TRBJ2-7; maybe TRBD1 (5 bases). The V gene's germline CDR1 is DFQATT and CDR2 SNEGSKA (reference sequence). The CDR3 has 15 amino acids. V was cut by 0 bases and J by 0 bases, with 12 bases left in between. CDR3 amino acids: CSARDPRASSYEQYF. CDR3 bases: TGCAGTGCTAGAGATCCCAGGGCTAGCTCCTACGAGCAGTACTTC.

This clonotype was detected many times. The rearrangement links TRBV27 to TRBJ2-2, with TRBD1 identical over 8 bases. The CDR3 spans 15 residues. J was trimmed by 4 bases and V by 6 bases; bases with no gene match: 7. CDR1 and CDR2 (germline): MNHEY, SMNVEV (reference sequence). CDR3: CASSYQGAGTGELFF. CDR3 coding DNA: TGTGCCAGCAGCTACCAGGGGGCTGGCACCGGGGAGCTGTTTTTT.

This clonotype was observed many times. CDR3 sequence (DNA): TGTGCCAGCAACCCTGCAGGGAGCAATCAGCCCCAGCATTTT. Translated: CASNPAGSNQPQHF. V and J are TRBV28 and TRBJ1-5; TRBD1 is a possible D gene (5 bases). Germline V gene data show CDR1 as MDHEN and CDR2 as SYDVKM. V was trimmed by 7 bases and J by 1 base, leaving 11 bases between them. This CDR3 spans 14 amino acids. The whole variable domain, remainder taken from reference TRBV28 and TRBJ1-5, is DVKVTQSSRYLVKRTGEKVFLECVQDMDHENMFWYRQDPGLGLRLIYFSYDVKMKEKGDIPEGYSVSREKKERFSLILESASTNQTSMYLCASNPAGSNQPQHFGDGTRLSIL.

The table lists this clonotype with many counts. This chain uses TRBV20-1 with TRBJ1-6; tentative D call: TRBD1 (5 bases). CDR1 is DFQATT and CDR2 is SNEGSKA in the germline V gene (reference sequence). V was clipped by 5 bases and J by 9 bases, with 14 bases between them. This CDR3 has 13 amino acids. In DNA form, the CDR3 reads TGCAGTGCTTCAAGCAGGGACGGTTCACCCCTCCACTTT. It is translated as CSASSRDGSPLHF.

This chain joins TRBV12-3 or TRBV12-4 and TRBJ1-2, with 7 bases aligning to TRBD1. Trimming took 8 bases from V and 8 from J; bases not matched to a gene: 14. The CDR3 consists of 14 residues. The CDR3 nucleotides are TGTGCCAGCGGCCCGGGACAGTGGGCGATGGGCTACACCTTC. This translates into CASGPGQWAMGYTF.

This clonotype appeared many times. This chain joins TRBV2 and TRBJ2-1; 8 nucleotides agree with TRBD1. The CDR3 loop spans 15 amino acids. The germline V gene has CDR1 SNHLY and CDR2 FYNNEI. Trimming at V came to 3 bases and at J to 7 bases, leaving 8 bases not matched to a gene. The DNA for the CDR3 is TGTGCCAGCAGTGAGCAGGGTCAGGGGGCGAATGAGCAGTTCTTC. Translating it yields CASSEQGQGANEQFF.

This clonotype was detected many times. The chain has TRBV6-5 and TRBJ2-1; 8 bases align to TRBD2. Germline assignment: CDR1 MNHEY and CDR2 SVGAGI. With 0 bases clipped from V and 12 bases from J, the junction kept 10 bases outside the gene matches. The CDR3 is 15 amino acids. This chain's CDR3 is CASSYSRNSGDGQFF. Written as DNA, the CDR3 is TGTGCCAGCAGTTACTCTCGGAATAGCGGGGACGGGCAGTTCTTC.

This clonotype was picked up many times. The CDR3 sequence: CASSPKTIRTPQFF. Written as DNA, the CDR3 is TGTGCCAGCAGCCCCAAAACCATCAGGACCCCGCAGTTCTTC. This chain links TRBV3-1 with TRBJ2-1, with D hard to call. Germline values: CDR1 LGHDT, CDR2 YNNKEL (reference sequence). This CDR3 spans 14 amino acids. V was clipped by 4 bases and J by 12 bases, with 19 bases between them.